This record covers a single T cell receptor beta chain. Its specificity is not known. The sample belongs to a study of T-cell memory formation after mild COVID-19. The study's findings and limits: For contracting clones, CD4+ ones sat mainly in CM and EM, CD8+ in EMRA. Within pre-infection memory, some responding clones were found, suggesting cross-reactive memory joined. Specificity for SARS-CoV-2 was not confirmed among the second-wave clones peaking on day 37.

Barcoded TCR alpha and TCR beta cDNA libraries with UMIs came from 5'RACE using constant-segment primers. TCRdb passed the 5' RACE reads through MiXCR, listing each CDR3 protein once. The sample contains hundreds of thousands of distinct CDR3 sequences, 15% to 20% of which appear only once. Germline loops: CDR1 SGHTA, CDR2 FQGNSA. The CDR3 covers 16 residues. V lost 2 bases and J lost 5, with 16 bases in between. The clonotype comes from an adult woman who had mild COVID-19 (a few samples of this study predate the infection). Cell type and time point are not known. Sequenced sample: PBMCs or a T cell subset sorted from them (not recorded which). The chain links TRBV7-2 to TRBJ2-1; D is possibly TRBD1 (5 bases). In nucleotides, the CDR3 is TGTGCCAGCAGCTTAAACTTTATGGGGCGGCACAATGAGCAGTTCTTC. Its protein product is CASSLNFMGRHNEQFF.